Given below is one TCR beta chain in context. This sample was included in a study of T cells in women clearing cervical HPV infection. Turning to the study itself: Cases were women with histologically confirmed HPV16-related CIN3 or worse, including a couple of invasive cancers.

TCRdb's copy holds only in-frame clones and misses some; the assay was immunoSEQ multiplex PCR. The listing contains 18,000 or so clones. The sequenced sample was blood buffy coat. The receptor comes from a woman aged 18 to 75 with a cervical HPV16 infection that either progressed to CIN3+ or cleared (not recorded which).

CDR3 region: CASRPEPGLAVETQYF. CDR3 DNA (partial): TGTGCCAGCAGGCCCGAGCCGGGACTAGCGGTAGAGACC. V gene TRBV2 combines with J gene TRBJ2-5; 11 bases map to TRBD2. The read is 3 residues too short to cover the CDR3 end, so that end is filled in from the germline J gene. The CDR3 length is 16 residues. Per germline, CDR1 SNHLY and CDR2 FYNNEI. V lost 6 bases to trimming and J lost 4 bases; unmatched junction nucleotides: 10.